This T cell receptor beta chain was recorded in a study of Ad26.COV2.S vaccination and SARS-CoV-2 variants. Study information: Donor got 5x10^10 or 1x10^11 viral particles of Ad26.COV2.S.

Clones were sequenced by immunoSEQ multiplex PCR, and TCRdb holds only the in-frame ones, with some missing. Among under 500,000 clones listed, about 90% were seen once. This CDR3 spans 15 amino acids. The V end was cut by 5 bases, the J end by 3 bases, with 16 bases between. Looked up from germline, CDR1 is MNHEY and CDR2 is SVGAGI. Concerning this clone itself: The antigen is unknown.

Study findings and constraints: Higher spike-specific TCR breadth was found in vaccine recipients than in placebo recipients.

Treatment described: roughly 18 received Ad26.COV2.S at low or high dose, single or two shots; roughly 5 received placebo; per-sample allocation not given. It was on day 63 after the first vaccine or placebo injection that samples were taken. This TCR derives from a person aged 18-65 years who received the Ad26.COV2.S COVID-19 vaccine or a placebo. The chain uses TRBV6-5 and TRBJ1-2, with D tentatively TRBD1 (5 bases). The sample was peripheral blood, taken in a trial of Ad26.COV2.S vaccine versus placebo. The CDR3 sequence: CASSLRQLGHYGYTF. CDR3 nucleotides: TGTGCCAGCAGTCTCAGACAGTTGGGGCACTATGGCTACACCTTC.